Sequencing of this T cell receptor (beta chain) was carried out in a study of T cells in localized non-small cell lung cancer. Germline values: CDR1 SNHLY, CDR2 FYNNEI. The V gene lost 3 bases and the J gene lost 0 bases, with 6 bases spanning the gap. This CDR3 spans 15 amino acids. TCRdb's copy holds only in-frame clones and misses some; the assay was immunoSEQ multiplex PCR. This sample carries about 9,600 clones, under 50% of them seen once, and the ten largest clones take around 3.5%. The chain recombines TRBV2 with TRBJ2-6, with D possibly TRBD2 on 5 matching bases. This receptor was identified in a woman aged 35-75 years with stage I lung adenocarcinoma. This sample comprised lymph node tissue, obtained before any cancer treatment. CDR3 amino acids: CASSDGSSGANVLTF. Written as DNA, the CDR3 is TGTGCCAGCAGTGATGGGAGCTCTGGGGCCAACGTCCTGACTTTC.